This passage covers 24 T cell receptor beta chains from one sample sequenced in a study of metastatic and nonmetastatic thyroid tumors. Among the patients, none had received any treatment before thyroid surgery. TCRdb re-called clones from the PCR reads using MiXCR. Of over 8,500 clones listed, approximately 24% were seen once; the top ten hold approximately 9.8%. What was sequenced was tumor tissue. All receptors derive from a female donor with papillary thyroid cancer or a benign thyroid nodule (not recorded which). Some clones in this sample may be carry-over from other donors' samples.

Worth noting for this clone: Germline and junction disagree at one end, which may indicate a read error. The genes are TRBV10-2 and TRBJ2-7; D is possibly TRBD1 or TRBD2 (5 bases each). The CDR3 runs 13 residues. The V gene's germline CDR1 is WSHSY and CDR2 SAAADI. The DNA for the CDR3 is TGCGCCAGCAGTGAGTCGTTTTTAGCAGGGAGAAATTTC. This encodes CASSESFLAGRNF.

The chain couples TRBV20-1 to TRBJ1-5, with D tentatively TRBD1 (6 bases). This CDR3 has 13 residues. V was shortened by 6 bases and J by 3 bases, with 12 bases between the two germline ends. From germline, CDR1 is DFQATT and CDR2 SNEGSKA (reference sequence). The CDR3 DNA is TGCAGTGCCATTGGACAGTCCAATCAGCCCCAGCATTTT. It translates to CSAIGQSNQPQHF.

This clone is categorized as large. CDR3 loop: CASSEAPPAFRDSYNEQFF. The CDR3 coding sequence is TGTGCCAGCAGTGAAGCGCCCCCCGCCTTCCGGGACTCCTACAATGAGCAGTTCTTC. The chain combines TRBV6-1 with TRBJ2-1, with D possibly matching TRBD2 (5 bases). Germline lookup yields CDR1 MNHNS and CDR2 SASEGT. With 0 bases removed from V and 0 bases from J, the gap between germline ends came to 18 bases. This CDR3 has 19 residues.

The table lists this clone with many counts. The J gene is TRBJ2-5, the V gene TRBV4-2; 12 bases align to TRBD2. The CDR3 has 17 amino acids. V was pared by 0 bases and J by 5 bases, with 7 bases of the junction left unmatched. From germline, CDR1 is LGHNA and CDR2 YNFKEQ. The CDR3 nucleotides are TGTGCCAGCAGCCAAGACCCCTCTCTAGCGGGAGGGGAGACCCAGTACTTC. This gives the protein CASSQDPSLAGGETQYF.

V is TRBV6-1 and J is TRBJ1-1; D possibly corresponds to TRBD1 (5 bases). V dropped 6 bases and J dropped 5 bases, with 22 bases sitting between them. CDR1 and CDR2 from the germline V gene are MNHNS and SASEGT. The CDR3 sequence is 16 residues long. The DNA of the CDR3 is TGTGCCAGCAGCCACGGGAGGTCCCCAGGGTGGACTGAAGCTTTCTTT. This gives the protein CASSHGRSPGWTEAFF.

This clone is deemed medium-sized. The rearrangement links TRBV9 to TRBJ1-3, with TRBD1 as a possible D gene (5 bases). Germline CDR1 and CDR2: SGDLS and YYNGEE. Deletions cut 4 bases from V and 0 bases from J, with 14 bases between. The CDR3 covers 16 residues. CDR3 region: CASSPGTLSSGNTIYF. The DNA of the CDR3 is TGTGCCAGCAGCCCGGGGACCCTCAGCTCTGGAAACACCATATATTTT.

This CDR3 is CASTKNRGGDYGYTF. CDR3 coding DNA: TGCGCCAGCACCAAAAACAGGGGCGGCGACTATGGCTACACCTTC. V is TRBV5-1 and J is TRBJ1-2; 7 bases are a match to TRBD1. Germline V gene data show CDR1 as SGHRS and CDR2 as YFSETQ. The V and J ends lost 6 bases and 3 bases, in that order; junction bases with no gene match: 11. This CDR3 region has 15 residues.

The V and J genes are TRBV10-1 and TRBJ2-2; 9 bases line up with TRBD1. This CDR3 spans 16 amino acids. The V gene's germline CDR1 is WNHNN and CDR2 SYGVQD (reference sequence). Trimming removed 4 bases from V and 3 bases from J; junction bases left unmatched: 6. CDR3 residues: CASSGGQGMDTGELFF. CDR3 in DNA: TGCGCCAGCAGTGGTGGACAGGGGATGGACACCGGGGAGCTGTTTTTT.

This clone was observed at least ten times. The CDR3 DNA is TGCGCCAGCAGCCAATTACTAGCGTCTAGCACAGATACGCAGTATTTT. It specifies CASSQLLASSTDTQYF. The chain has TRBV4-1 and TRBJ2-3; 7 bases line up with TRBD2. The CDR3 is 16 residues long. Germline V lookup: CDR1 MGHRA, CDR2 YSYEKL. Unmatched junction bases numbered 5, after V lost 2 bases and J lost 0 bases.

The chain couples TRBV28 to TRBJ2-1, with 8 nucleotides matching TRBD1. CDR3 length equals 15 residues. Germline-derived CDR1 and CDR2 are MDHEN and SYDVKM. V trimming: 1 base; J trimming: 6 bases; junction bases outside the gene matches: 5. CDR3 DNA: TGTGCCAGCAGTTTATACCGGGACAGGACCAATGAGCAGTTCTTC. It is translated as CASSLYRDRTNEQFF.

By proportion, this clone is medium-sized. The chain combines TRBV2 with TRBJ2-1; no firm D call. This CDR3 has 10 amino acids. In germline, CDR1 is SNHLY, CDR2 FYNNEI. V gave up 4 bases and J gave up 6 bases, with 1 base separating them. The CDR3 bases are TGTGCCAGCAGTGTCAATGAGCAGTTCTTC. Translating it yields CASSVNEQFF.

The genes are TRBV6-4 and TRBJ2-1; weak D call: TRBD2 (6 bases). The germline V gene has CDR1 MRHNA and CDR2 SNTAGT. V lost 2 bases to trimming and J lost 7 bases, with 15 bases between them. This CDR3 is built from 15 residues. CDR3 sequence reads: CASSDGEDRGNEQFF. The CDR3 DNA reads TGTGCCAGCAGTGACGGGGAGGATAGGGGTAATGAGCAGTTCTTC.

The V call is TRBV24-1, the J call TRBJ1-1; D is unclear. Germline V gives CDR1 KGHDR, CDR2 SFDVKD. The CDR3 loop spans 13 amino acids. Trimming pared 2 bases from V and 12 bases from J, leaving 15 bases between. The CDR3 loop reads CATSDSPGGDPFF. CDR3 coding DNA: TGTGCCACCAGTGATTCCCCAGGTGGAGACCCTTTCTTT.

This clone has just a few counts. This sequence joins TRBV28 and TRBJ1-1; D gene uncertain. Germline CDR1 and CDR2: MDHEN and SYDVKM. V gave up 6 bases and J gave up 3 bases, with 2 bases separating them. The CDR3 covers 10 residues. The CDR3 sequence: CASSDTEAFF. CDR3 bases: TGTGCCAGCAGCGACACTGAAGCTTTCTTT.

In its sample, this clone is medium-sized. The chain's CDR3 is CASSISAGSRGAQYF. The CDR3 nucleotides read TGTGCCAGTAGTATTTCAGCGGGATCGCGGGGTGCGCAGTATTTT. The V and J genes are TRBV19 and TRBJ2-3, with 7 bases aligning to TRBD2. CDR3 length: 15 residues. Germline V lookup: CDR1 LNHDA, CDR2 SQIVND (reference sequence). Unmatched junction bases numbered 13, after V lost 3 bases and J lost 10 bases.

This clone has a handful of counts. V gene TRBV27 combines with J gene TRBJ1-1, with 8 bases that match TRBD1. This CDR3 region has 15 residues. Trimming at V came to 4 bases and at J to 0 bases, leaving 4 bases not matched to a gene. Germline values: CDR1 MNHEY, CDR2 SMNVEV (reference sequence). CDR3 bases: TGTGCCAGCAGTTGGACAGGGAACATGAACACTGAAGCTTTCTTT. This codes for CASSWTGNMNTEAFF.

There are a few counts of this clone. J is TRBJ2-1 and V is TRBV12-3 or TRBV12-4, with a weak D call TRBD2 (6 bases). This CDR3 comprises 15 residues. V was trimmed by 6 bases and J by 3 bases, leaving 15 bases between them. The CDR3 nucleotides are TGTGCCAGCAGCCTTACCAATAGCGGCTACAATGAGCAGTTCTTC. Translated, it gives CASSLTNSGYNEQFF.

The V and J genes are TRBV30 and TRBJ1-2, with D possibly matching TRBD1 (6 bases). Germline loops: CDR1 GTSNPN, CDR2 SVGIG (reference sequence). This CDR3 spans 11 amino acids. V dropped 6 bases and J dropped 6 bases, with 11 bases sitting between them. This CDR3 is CACRTEDGYTF. The CDR3 bases are TGTGCCTGTCGGACAGAGGATGGCTACACCTTC.

The genes are TRBV11-2 and TRBJ2-1; perhaps TRBD2 as D (5 bases). Trimming took off 0 bases at V and 3 bases at J, with 9 bases between the two ends. The germline V gene encodes CDR1 SGHAT and CDR2 FQNNGV. The CDR3 extends over 15 amino acids. The CDR3 reads CASSLEAEIYNEQFF. DNA for the CDR3: TGTGCCAGCAGCTTAGAAGCGGAGATCTACAATGAGCAGTTCTTC. The whole variable domain, filled in from reference TRBV11-2 and TRBJ2-1, reads EAGVAQSPRYKIIEKRQSVAFWCNPISGHATLYWYQQILGQGPKLLIQFQNNGVVDDSQLPKDRFSAERLKGVDSTLKIQPAKLEDSAVYLCASSLEAEIYNEQFFGPGTRLTVL.

CDR3 nucleotides: TGTGCCAGCAGTTTCGGGCGGGGCCACGGTCCCAATGGCTACACCTTC. It is translated as CASSFGRGHGPNGYTF. The chain carries TRBV28 and TRBJ1-2, with a weak D call TRBD1 (5 bases). The CDR3 length is 16 residues. V dropped 3 bases and J dropped 6 bases, with 20 bases sitting between them. Germline loops: CDR1 MDHEN, CDR2 SYDVKM.

CDR3 nucleotides: TGTGCCAGCAGTCGGACTAGCCACGGGGAGCTGTTTTTT. Residues: CASSRTSHGELFF. The chain is built from TRBV12-3 or TRBV12-4 and TRBJ2-2; 8 positions match TRBD2. The CDR3 has 13 amino acids. V was clipped by 5 bases and J by 7 bases; unmatched bases: 3.

V and J are TRBV28 and TRBJ2-7, with D perhaps TRBD1 (6 bases). The CDR3 contains 14 residues. V was clipped by 1 base and J by 5 bases, with 12 bases between them. Germline CDR1 and CDR2: MDHEN and SYDVKM. This chain's CDR3 is CASSLSGGGHEQYF. DNA for the CDR3: TGTGCCAGCAGTTTATCGGGTGGGGGCCACGAGCAGTACTTC.

The chain uses TRBV5-1 and TRBJ2-1, with D tentatively TRBD2 (6 bases). There are 16 residues in the CDR3. The V gene's germline CDR1 is SGHRS and CDR2 YFSETQ. The V gene lost 0 bases and the J gene lost 8 bases, with 18 bases spanning the gap. The CDR3 region has the DNA TGCGCCAGCAGCTTGGCACCGGGGGTGCGTTTCTATGAGCAGTTCTTC. Translating it yields CASSLAPGVRFYEQFF.

V is TRBV29-1 and J is TRBJ1-3; no clear D gene. V shed 5 bases and J shed 1 base, with 9 bases lying between them. This CDR3 has 13 amino acids. CDR1 is SQVTM, CDR2 ANQGSEA, per germline. The CDR3 DNA is TGCAGCGTTTGGACGGAGTCTGGAAACACCATATATTTT. Translating gives CSVWTESGNTIYF.